These T cell receptor beta chains were read from a single sample in a study of T-cell memory formation after mild COVID-19. TCRdb re-analysed the 5' RACE reads in MiXCR, keeping a single row per CDR3 protein. This table has around 510,000 distinct CDR3 sequences, approximately 21% appearing once. The sequencing input was PBMCs or a T cell subset sorted from them (not recorded which). The receptors were gathered from an adult woman who had mild COVID-19 (a few samples of this study predate the infection). Cell type and time point are not known. Each CDR3 is given with its conserved first and last residue. Each record gives: V gene, D gene, J gene, clone size, CDR3 protein, CDR3 DNA. The D gene is left open where the match is weak. Clone size is shown for a subset of rows, as once, few, many or a class of expanded clone.

v_call: TRBV6-5; d_call: -; j_call: TRBJ2-6; clone_size: -; cdr3_aa: CVSSYYSTSGANVLTF; cdr3_nt: TGTGTCAGCAGTTACTACAGTACCTCTGGGGCCAACGTCCTGACTTTC
v_call: TRBV12-3/TRBV12-4; d_call: TRBD1; j_call: TRBJ2-3; clone_size: -; cdr3_aa: CASSGPGQGPRTDTQYF; cdr3_nt: TGTGCCAGCAGTGGCCCGGGACAGGGTCCTCGAACAGATACGCAGTATTTT
v_call: TRBV12-3/TRBV12-4; d_call: -; j_call: TRBJ2-3; clone_size: few; cdr3_aa: CASSSGFADTQYF; cdr3_nt: TGTGCCAGCAGTTCTGGGTTCGCAGATACGCAGTATTTT
v_call: TRBV25-1; d_call: -; j_call: TRBJ2-5; clone_size: few; cdr3_aa: CASSDQAEETQYF; cdr3_nt: TGTGCCAGCAGTGATCAGGCAGAAGAGACCCAGTACTTC
v_call: TRBV18; d_call: -; j_call: TRBJ1-1; clone_size: -; cdr3_aa: CASSPTAGNTEAFF; cdr3_nt: TGTGCCAGCTCTCCCACAGCGGGTAACACTGAAGCTTTCTTT
v_call: TRBV11-2; d_call: -; j_call: TRBJ2-7; clone_size: few; cdr3_aa: CASSLESQFYEQYF; cdr3_nt: TGTGCCAGCAGCTTAGAAAGTCAGTTCTACGAGCAGTACTTC
v_call: TRBV7-2; d_call: -; j_call: TRBJ2-5; clone_size: -; cdr3_aa: CASSLARQGDQYF; cdr3_nt: TGTGCCAGCAGCTTAGCGAGGCAGGGAGACCAGTACTTC
v_call: TRBV12-3/TRBV12-4; d_call: TRBD1; j_call: TRBJ2-5; clone_size: few; cdr3_aa: CASSVDRVGTQYF; cdr3_nt: TGTGCCAGCAGTGTGGACAGGGTGGGGACCCAGTACTTC
v_call: TRBV20-1; d_call: -; j_call: TRBJ1-1; clone_size: -; cdr3_aa: CSARGFNSVNTEAFF; cdr3_nt: TGCAGTGCTAGAGGGTTCAACAGTGTGAACACTGAAGCTTTCTTT
v_call: TRBV19; d_call: -; j_call: TRBJ2-3; clone_size: -; cdr3_aa: CASSIGTSTDTQYF; cdr3_nt: TGTGCCAGTAGTATAGGGACCTCGACAGATACGCAGTATTTT
v_call: TRBV12-3/TRBV12-4; d_call: -; j_call: TRBJ1-6; clone_size: many; cdr3_aa: CASGQVPRPLHF; cdr3_nt: TGTGCCAGCGGGCAGGTGCCGCGTCCCCTCCACTTT
v_call: TRBV27; d_call: TRBD2; j_call: TRBJ2-2; clone_size: -; cdr3_aa: CASRLGTSGPGELFF; cdr3_nt: TGTGCCAGCAGACTCGGGACTAGCGGGCCCGGGGAGCTGTTTTTT
v_call: TRBV7-2; d_call: -; j_call: TRBJ2-5; clone_size: -; cdr3_aa: CASSVRDYQETQYF; cdr3_nt: TGTGCCAGCAGCGTCAGGGATTACCAAGAGACCCAGTACTTC
v_call: TRBV7-2; d_call: -; j_call: TRBJ1-1; clone_size: many; cdr3_aa: CASSLTGTQAFF; cdr3_nt: TGTGCCAGCAGCTTAACCGGGACACAAGCTTTCTTT
v_call: TRBV24-1; d_call: -; j_call: TRBJ2-1; clone_size: -; cdr3_aa: CATSDPRGGDNEQFF; cdr3_nt: TGTGCCACCAGTGACCCCCGGGGAGGCGACAATGAGCAGTTCTTC
v_call: TRBV7-3; d_call: TRBD1; j_call: TRBJ2-5; clone_size: -; cdr3_aa: CASSPMGTGGRETQYF; cdr3_nt: TGTGCCAGCAGCCCCATGGGTACAGGGGGGCGGGAGACCCAGTACTTC
v_call: TRBV3-1; d_call: TRBD2; j_call: TRBJ2-3; clone_size: -; cdr3_aa: CASSQLAGGATDTQYF; cdr3_nt: TGTGCCAGCAGCCAACTAGCGGGGGGAGCCACAGATACGCAGTATTTT
v_call: TRBV5-1; d_call: -; j_call: TRBJ2-7; clone_size: many; cdr3_aa: CASSTQLAESQYF; cdr3_nt: TGCGCCAGCAGCACCCAATTGGCAGAGTCGCAGTACTTC
v_call: TRBV2; d_call: -; j_call: TRBJ2-3; clone_size: once; cdr3_aa: CASSEALTSRPTQYF; cdr3_nt: TGTGCCAGCAGTGAAGCGCTTACCTCAAGACCTACGCAGTATTTT
v_call: TRBV20-1; d_call: -; j_call: TRBJ1-1; clone_size: -; cdr3_aa: CSAAVGNTEAFF; cdr3_nt: TGCAGTGCCGCAGTGGGGAACACTGAAGCTTTCTTT
v_call: TRBV25-1; d_call: TRBD1; j_call: TRBJ2-6; clone_size: many; cdr3_aa: CASSEAGGESGANVLTF; cdr3_nt: TGTGCCAGCAGTGAGGCAGGGGGCGAATCTGGGGCCAACGTCCTGACTTTC
v_call: TRBV29-1; d_call: TRBD1; j_call: TRBJ2-3; clone_size: few; cdr3_aa: CSVEGGQGGDTQYF; cdr3_nt: TGCAGCGTTGAGGGGGGACAGGGGGGAGATACGCAGTATTTT
v_call: TRBV6-1; d_call: TRBD2; j_call: TRBJ2-1; clone_size: few; cdr3_aa: CASSEEGTSGISSYNEQFF; cdr3_nt: TGTGCCAGCAGTGAAGAGGGGACTAGCGGGATTAGCTCCTACAATGAGCAGTTCTTC
v_call: TRBV4-2; d_call: -; j_call: TRBJ1-2; clone_size: -; cdr3_aa: CASSQRGPSFYGYTF; cdr3_nt: TGTGCCAGCAGCCAAAGGGGACCGTCGTTCTATGGCTACACCTTC
v_call: TRBV5-1; d_call: -; j_call: TRBJ2-7; clone_size: few; cdr3_aa: CASSLLERVSSYEQYF; cdr3_nt: TGCGCCAGCAGCTTGCTCGAGCGGGTTTCCTCCTACGAGCAGTACTTC
v_call: TRBV7-6; d_call: TRBD2; j_call: TRBJ2-3; clone_size: -; cdr3_aa: CASSMTSGYTDTQYF; cdr3_nt: TGTGCCAGCAGTATGACTAGCGGGTACACAGATACGCAGTATTTT
v_call: TRBV29-1; d_call: -; j_call: TRBJ2-3; clone_size: many; cdr3_aa: CSVSRGNTDTQYF; cdr3_nt: TGCAGCGTATCAAGGGGGAACACAGATACGCAGTATTTT
v_call: TRBV7-2; d_call: -; j_call: TRBJ2-3; clone_size: few; cdr3_aa: CASSFLRVDGTDTQYF; cdr3_nt: TGTGCCAGCAGCTTTCTGCGGGTCGATGGCACAGATACGCAGTATTTT
v_call: TRBV6-6; d_call: TRBD2; j_call: TRBJ2-1; clone_size: few; cdr3_aa: CASSGTSASSYNEQFF; cdr3_nt: TGTGCCAGCAGTGGGACTAGCGCGAGCTCCTACAATGAGCAGTTCTTC
v_call: TRBV12-5; d_call: -; j_call: TRBJ2-4; clone_size: few; cdr3_aa: CASGLGRKILAKNIQYF; cdr3_nt: TGTGCTAGTGGTTTGGGCCGGAAAATACTAGCCAAAAACATTCAGTACTTC
v_call: TRBV20-1; d_call: -; j_call: TRBJ2-7; clone_size: -; cdr3_aa: CSVASGDSYEQYF; cdr3_nt: TGCAGTGTCGCGAGCGGCGACTCCTACGAGCAGTACTTC
v_call: TRBV4-1; d_call: TRBD1; j_call: TRBJ1-1; clone_size: few; cdr3_aa: CASSRQGTNTEAFF; cdr3_nt: TGCGCCAGCAGCCGACAGGGGACGAACACTGAAGCTTTCTTT
v_call: TRBV7-9; d_call: TRBD1; j_call: TRBJ1-3; clone_size: -; cdr3_aa: CASSLSGGPVDTIYF; cdr3_nt: TGTGCCAGCAGCCTTTCAGGGGGCCCGGTGGACACCATATATTTT
v_call: TRBV5-6; d_call: -; j_call: TRBJ2-7; clone_size: -; cdr3_aa: CASTSAENSYEQYF; cdr3_nt: TGTGCCAGTACTTCTGCGGAGAACTCCTACGAGCAGTACTTC
v_call: TRBV4-1; d_call: TRBD1; j_call: TRBJ1-1; clone_size: many; cdr3_aa: CASSRTGLNTEAFF; cdr3_nt: TGCGCCAGCAGCAGGACAGGGCTGAACACTGAAGCTTTCTTT
v_call: TRBV29-1; d_call: -; j_call: TRBJ1-2; clone_size: -; cdr3_aa: CSVELGLYYGYTF; cdr3_nt: TGCAGCGTCGAGTTGGGGCTGTACTATGGCTACACCTTC
v_call: TRBV5-1; d_call: -; j_call: TRBJ2-1; clone_size: few; cdr3_aa: CASSLDRSDEQFF; cdr3_nt: TGCGCCAGCAGCTTGGACAGGTCCGATGAGCAGTTCTTC
v_call: TRBV5-6; d_call: TRBD2; j_call: TRBJ2-3; clone_size: few; cdr3_aa: CASSPIAGIHTDTQYF; cdr3_nt: TGTGCCAGCAGCCCTATAGCGGGGATCCACACAGATACGCAGTATTTT
v_call: TRBV10-3; d_call: -; j_call: TRBJ1-2; clone_size: few; cdr3_aa: CAISENPGTYGYTF; cdr3_nt: TGTGCCATCAGTGAGAACCCAGGGACCTATGGCTACACCTTC
v_call: TRBV4-1; d_call: TRBD2; j_call: TRBJ2-5; clone_size: -; cdr3_aa: CASSKREQETQYF; cdr3_nt: TGCGCCAGCAGCAAGCGGGAGCAAGAGACCCAGTACTTC
v_call: TRBV19; d_call: TRBD1; j_call: TRBJ1-5; clone_size: -; cdr3_aa: CASREQGSRNQPQHF; cdr3_nt: TGTGCCAGTAGAGAACAGGGGAGCCGAAATCAGCCCCAGCATTTT